This section outlines one TCR beta chain sequence together with its context. The sample originates from a study of T cell changes during pregnancy in multiple sclerosis. The data were produced by immunoSEQ multiplex PCR, yet TCRdb's version contains in-frame clones alone and is incomplete. The data hold fewer than 85,000 clones, with roughly 92% observed a single time. V lost 1 base to trimming and J lost 4 bases; unmatched junction nucleotides: 1. Per the germline V gene, CDR1 is SGHNT and CDR2 is YENEEA. The CDR3 runs to 14 residues. The source was peripheral blood, collected in the third trimester of pregnancy. The receptor comes from a female donor in good health, enrolled as a control in a pregnancy study. V usage is TRBV11-3 and J usage is TRBJ2-3; TRBD2 agrees at 8 bases. The CDR3 sequence: CASSLAGGPDTQYF. The CDR3 nucleotides read TGTGCCAGCAGCTTAGCGGGAGGGCCAGATACGCAGTATTTT.